The source of this T cell receptor beta chain is a study of cytomegalovirus exposure and HLA in healthy donors. Overall study findings and caveats: An assumption of roughly uniform sequencing depth across donors underlay the presence/absence analyses.

Primers: 60 Vbeta forward and 13 Jbeta reverse. Some clones are missing from TCRdb's copy, which holds only in-frame ones; the method was immunoSEQ multiplex PCR. The sample holds under 250,000 clones. For this clone: Its antigen is not identified.

V was clipped by 3 bases and J by 5 bases, with 17 bases between them. Germline V gene data show CDR1 as LNHDA and CDR2 as SQIVND (reference sequence). The CDR3 is 16 residues long. Sequenced input: PBMCs. The receptor's source is a girl under 10 years old in good health and CMV-seropositive. The V call is TRBV19, the J call TRBJ1-5; D may be TRBD1 (5 bases). The CDR3 DNA reads TGTGCCAGTAGTATCCCCGGACGGGCGGGGGATCAGCCCCAGCATTTT. The encoded protein is CASSIPGRAGDQPQHF.